This paragraph reports one T cell receptor beta chain. Antigen specificity is unknown. These data belong to a study of T cell responses to AZD1222 COVID-19 vaccine. Findings and caveats of the study: Donors were chiefly white British, with a greater number of females, and clonal diversity was perhaps underestimated. The reported proportion of spike-specific TCRs targeting unmutated variant regions was nearly half. With two AZD1222 doses given, Spike-specific TCR breadth and depth both rose.

TCRdb keeps only in-frame clones here, not all; method: immunoSEQ multiplex PCR. Of about 100,000 clones listed, 80% to 90% are singletons. The clonotype originates from an adult in good health. Sequencing was performed on peripheral blood, taken on day 0 of AZD1222 vaccination.

As DNA, the CDR3 is TGTGCCAGCAGTGACACAGGGGGCAAGTATGAGCAGTTCTTC. It encodes CASSDTGGKYEQFF. The chain recombines TRBV5-5 with TRBJ2-1, with 9 bases matching TRBD1. CDR3 size: 14 residues. Trimming at V came to 5 bases and at J to 8 bases, leaving 8 bases not matched to a gene. The germline gives CDR1 SGHKS, CDR2 YYEKEE (reference sequence).